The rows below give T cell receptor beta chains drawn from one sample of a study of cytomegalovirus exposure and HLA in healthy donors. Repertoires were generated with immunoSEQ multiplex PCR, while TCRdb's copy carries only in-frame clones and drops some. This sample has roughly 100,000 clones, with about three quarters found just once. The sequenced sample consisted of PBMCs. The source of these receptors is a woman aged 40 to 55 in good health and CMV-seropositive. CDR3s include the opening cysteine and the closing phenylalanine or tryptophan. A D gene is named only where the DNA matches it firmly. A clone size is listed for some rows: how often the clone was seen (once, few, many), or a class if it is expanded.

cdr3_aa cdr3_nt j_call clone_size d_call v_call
CASSRNRGTVRTSTEAFF TGTGCCAGCAGCCGCAACCGCGGGACAGTTCGGACCTCCACTGAAGCTTTCTTT TRBJ1-1 NA TRBD1 TRBV7-6
CASSVTALDTQYF TGTGCCAGCAGCGTGACTGCCCTGGATACGCAGTATTTT TRBJ2-3 NA NA TRBV9
CASSEQTGVYSPLHF TGTGCCAGCAGTGAACAAACAGGGGTGTATTCACCCCTCCACTTT TRBJ1-6 NA TRBD1 TRBV6-1
CASSRGVSVLEKLFF TGTGCCAGCAGCCGGGGGGTTTCCGTCCTGGAAAAACTGTTTTTT TRBJ1-4 NA NA TRBV5-5
CASSLGRDQPQHF TGTGCCAGCAGCTTAGGCAGGGATCAGCCCCAGCATTTT TRBJ1-5 once NA TRBV7-3
CASSTDLSSTDTQYF TGTGCCAGTAGTACAGACCTATCTAGCACAGATACGCAGTATTTT TRBJ2-3 NA NA TRBV19
CATSDRGGDAQPQHF TGTGCCACCTCAGATAGAGGGGGCGACGCTCAGCCCCAGCATTTT TRBJ1-5 NA TRBD1 TRBV19
CASSLRVSTGELFF TGTGCCAGCAGTCTCAGGGTCAGCACCGGGGAGCTGTTTTTT TRBJ2-2 NA NA TRBV2
CASNPWTGRNYGYTF TGTGCCAGCAATCCGTGGACAGGGCGGAACTATGGCTACACCTTC TRBJ1-2 NA TRBD1 TRBV27
CASSPVAGGTKNIQYF TGTGCCAGCAGCCCTGTGGCAGGGGGGACCAAAAACATTCAGTACTTC TRBJ2-4 once NA TRBV7-9
CASSYSGGGNEKLFF TGTGCCAGCAGTTACTCTGGAGGTGGAAATGAAAAACTGTTTTTT TRBJ1-4 NA NA TRBV6-6
CASSQGSSGVEDTQYF TGCGCCAGCAGCCAAGGATCGTCAGGGGTTGAAGATACGCAGTATTTT TRBJ2-3 NA NA TRBV4-1
CASSAGTSDQPQHF TGTGCCAGCAGTGCAGGGACAAGTGATCAGCCCCAGCATTTT TRBJ1-5 few NA TRBV2
CASSPTSGASYEQYF TGTGCCAGCAGCCCGACTAGCGGGGCCTCCTACGAGCAGTACTTC TRBJ2-7 NA TRBD2 TRBV4-2
CASSVGMDSEQFF TGTGCCAGCAGCGTAGGGATGGACAGTGAGCAGTTCTTC TRBJ2-1 NA NA TRBV9
CASSQRLAGGTDTQYF TGTGCCAGCAGCCAGAGATTAGCGGGGGGCACAGATACGCAGTATTTT TRBJ2-3 NA TRBD2 TRBV4-2
CASSQPGLPSHEQYF TGCGCCAGCAGCCAGCCGGGACTTCCCTCCCACGAGCAGTACTTC TRBJ2-7 NA NA TRBV5-1
CASSVRPEGAYNSPLHF TGCGCCAGCAGCGTTCGGCCCGAGGGGGCCTATAATTCACCCCTCCACTTT TRBJ1-6 NA NA TRBV5-1
CASGSGDAYEQYF TGTGCCAGCGGTAGCGGGGACGCCTACGAGCAGTACTTC TRBJ2-7 NA TRBD2 TRBV2
CASSPVAGGIDNEQFF TGTGCCAGCTCACCCGTAGCGGGAGGGATCGACAATGAGCAGTTCTTC TRBJ2-1 NA TRBD2 TRBV18
CAIREGTGLNYGYTF TGTGCCATCAGGGAGGGAACAGGGCTTAACTATGGCTACACCTTC TRBJ1-2 NA NA TRBV10-3
CASRGRDRPPNEQYF TGTGCCAGCAGGGGGAGGGACCGTCCCCCCAACGAGCAGTACTTC TRBJ2-7 NA TRBD2 TRBV11-3
CASSWASGSYEQYF TGTGCCAGCAGCTGGGCTAGCGGTTCCTACGAGCAGTACTTC TRBJ2-7 NA TRBD2 TRBV7-2
CATSRRPRDRSGNTIYF TGTGCCACCAGCAGAAGACCCCGGGACAGGTCTGGAAACACCATATATTTT TRBJ1-3 once TRBD1 TRBV15
CASSSNRALGEQYF TGTGCCAGCAGCTCGAACAGGGCCCTGGGGGAGCAGTACTTC TRBJ2-7 NA NA TRBV7-6
CASSQFQNTEAFF TGTGCCAGCAGCCAATTTCAAAACACTGAAGCTTTCTTT TRBJ1-1 NA NA TRBV16
CASSQTTGSRTEAFF TGTGCCAGCAGCCAAACGACAGGGAGTCGGACTGAAGCTTTCTTT TRBJ1-1 few TRBD1 TRBV14
CSSSLLETQYF TGTTCCAGCAGCTTACTAGAGACCCAGTACTTC TRBJ2-5 NA NA TRBV7-9
CASSQGVAETQYF TGTGCCAGCAGCCAAGGGGTCGCAGAGACCCAGTACTTC TRBJ2-5 NA NA TRBV7-3
CASSLNPEYSNQPQHF TGTGCCAGCAGCTTAAATCCTGAGTATAGCAATCAGCCCCAGCATTTT TRBJ1-5 NA NA TRBV7-3
CASSIGGQVRIKQYF TGTGCCAGTAGTATCGGGGGACAGGTCCGTATCAAGCAGTACTTC TRBJ2-5 NA TRBD1 TRBV19
CSVGISGLRNEKLFF TGCAGCGTTGGAATCTCGGGACTAAGGAATGAAAAACTGTTTTTT TRBJ1-4 NA NA TRBV29-1
CASSNRVPNEQYF TGTGCCAGCAGTAACAGGGTACCTAACGAGCAGTACTTC TRBJ2-7 NA NA TRBV5-4
CASSAGGSTDTQYF TGTGCCAGCAGCGCGGGGGGTTCCACAGATACGCAGTATTTT TRBJ2-3 once TRBD2 TRBV7-3
CASSPVPRGRGTDTQYF TGTGCCAGCAGCCCAGTCCCTCGCGGGAGGGGCACAGATACGCAGTATTTT TRBJ2-3 NA TRBD2 TRBV5-4
CASGGPGGALSSPLHF TGTGCCAGCGGAGGGCCGGGGGGGGCGCTTAGTTCACCCCTCCACTTT TRBJ1-6 NA NA TRBV9
CSSSFGAGEQFF TGTTCCAGCAGCTTCGGGGCGGGGGAGCAGTTCTTC TRBJ2-1 NA NA TRBV7-9